The sequence of this T cell receptor (beta chain) was determined in a study of human T cells and chemical hapten exposure (dated by TCRdb to the early 2020s). Context from the whole study: For sensitization, 2% DPC in acetone was applied to a 2 cm by 2 cm area of upper inner arm skin. Throughout the roughly 24-week study period, patients were also given weekly therapeutic DPC doses on the scalp. Patch testing was done on the upper back using Finn chambers containing 0.01% DPC, and results were scored after 6 days according to International Contact Dermatitis Research Group standards. The mostly female patient cohort included alopecia areata with under or over 50% scalp involvement, alopecia totalis and alopecia universalis. Libraries were combined into a pool for sequencing, and differences in TCR yield between samples came mainly from small differences in library volumes within the pool. This study followed changes in the peripheral blood TCR repertoire in vivo during primary and secondary sensitization of alopecia patients to the hapten diphenylcyclopropenone (DPC). Patient blood was sampled pre-sensitization (week 0) and at 2, 6 and about 24 weeks after DPC sensitization. For TCR sequencing, blood came from about 29 alopecia patients at anywhere from one to four time points (pre-sensitization, 2, 6 and 24 weeks).

CDR1 SEHNR and CDR2 FQNEAQ were looked up in the germline V gene (reference sequence). The CDR3 holds 13 amino acids from the cysteine to the phenylalanine. The sequence is cut down to CDR3 DNA, 39 bases in frame from base 1. The junction shows trimming of 4 bases on V and 5 bases on J, and the gene matches do not reach 4 bases of it. According to the study, the label for this sample's time point signals: pre-sensitization, week 0. Explained via the paper, the treatment or condition label denotes: therapeutic diphenylcyclopropenone sensitization with weekly scalp DPC. Blood at each patch-test visit was drawn before the patch test was applied. To be eligible, patients had to be aged 18 to 70, diagnosed with alopecia and judged suitable for DPC therapy, while pregnant patients were excluded. Total RNA was extracted from unfractionated whole blood collected in Tempus Blood RNA tubes. A note on this clonotype: The specificity of this receptor is unknown. The input lacks base qualities; no much larger clone sits a single base away.

The library was prepared using RACE. The sequencing machine was a NextSeq 500. Library preparation attached unique molecular identifiers to individual cDNA molecules for quantitative, reproducible TCR counting. For every blood RNA sample, sequencing covered both the TCR alpha and TCR beta chains. In the original analysis: A median of roughly 100,000 TCRs per sample was observed, with a range of 23,224 to 690,600. V, J and CDR3 annotation of the TCR reads was performed with the Decombinator software suite. For PS versus PT1 abundance plots, all samples were subsampled to the same number of TCRs (28,000). TCRs were defined as expanded if absent before sensitization and observed at least eight times at the 2-week time point. TCRdb ran its own pipeline on the public reads, namely fastp trimming at Q25 and MiXCR clone calling, and kept in-frame beta chains. Rows merge per CDR3 protein into single entries with the most common DNA and genes. The V and J calls here are based on TCRdb, not the publication. This sample comprises fewer than 200,000 distinct CDR3 sequences, 25% to 30% of them detected only once. 2.9% of the sample is taken by the ten largest.

The investigation overall reported the following: Expanded TCRs formed significantly more large CDR3 similarity clusters than pre-sensitization or healthy control sets, consistent with antigen-driven responses. No change with DPC sensitization was found in the number of TCRs above 1 in 1000 frequency, and no evidence of global repertoire structure alterations was found. Patch test score correlated positively with the number of PT1 expanded TCRs, reaching significance at thresholds 8, 16 and 32 but not at 4. After repeated subsampling, changes were observed in the strength of the expansion versus patch-test correlation and in the threshold at which the correlation became significant. Alopecia, a presumed autoimmune disease, was present in all patients, so the immune response of the patients might differ from that of healthy individuals.

The sample in question was whole blood, obtained in connection with sensitization to the hapten diphenylcyclopropenone (DPC). The sequence joins TRBV7-9 to TRBJ1-1; a stretch of 7 junction bases matches TRBD1. The TCR was taken from a woman in her twenties or thirties with alopecia areata. Some clones in this sample may be carry-over from other donors' samples. CDR3 loop: CASSSQGWTEAFF. The DNA reads as follows: TGTGCCAGCAGCTCACAGGGGTGGACTGAAGCTTTCTTT.